The T cell receptor beta chain under discussion was sequenced for a study of cytomegalovirus exposure and HLA in healthy donors. Profiling relied on immunoSEQ multiplex PCR, and the TCRdb table lists in-frame clones only, not all of them. Of more than 55,000 clones detected, 94% appear once; the ten largest clones hold around 0.65%. This receptor was obtained from a woman between 18 and 29 years old in good health and CMV-seronegative. Sample: PBMCs.

DNA of the CDR3: TGCGCCAGCAGCCTGACAGGGGGCTTTTCTGAAGCTTTCTTT. Encoded protein: CASSLTGGFSEAFF. The V call is TRBV4-1, the J call TRBJ1-1; 10 positions agree with TRBD1. Germline loops: CDR1 MGHRA, CDR2 YSYEKL. This CDR3 has 14 residues. The V and J ends lost 4 bases and 6 bases, in that order; junction bases with no gene match: 5.